This T cell receptor beta chain derives from a study of CD8 T cell repertoires and HIV-1 epitope variants. Whole-study context: Twenty-five autologous and known Gag and Nef epitope variant peptides each stimulated T cells separately. The baseline condition was 1M T cells left uncultured.

TCRdb keeps only in-frame clones here, not all; method: immunoSEQ multiplex PCR. The sample shows several thousand clones, more than 50% of them seen only once. Comment on this clone: Its antigen is not known.

Study observations and caveats: Eight or nine TCR beta clonotypes were antigen-specific, roughly six apparently recognizing autologous or escape variants.

The origin of this receptor is a male donor with HIV. Source material: cultured CD8+ T cells derived from PBMCs.

This CDR3 is CASSTYPQGQGVLDTQYF. The CDR3 bases are TGTGCCAGCAGCACATACCCACAGGGCCAGGGGGTTTTGGATACGCAGTATTTT. The V and J genes are TRBV9 and TRBJ2-3; 7 bases align to TRBD1. Germline CDR1 SGDLS, CDR2 YYNGEE. The CDR3 sequence is 18 residues long. J lost 6 bases, V lost 4 bases, and 20 bases had no gene match.